These 14 T cell receptor beta chains share one sample of origin, sequenced in a study of cytomegalovirus exposure and HLA in healthy donors. The data were produced by immunoSEQ multiplex PCR, yet TCRdb's version contains in-frame clones alone and is incomplete. The table has around 70,000 clones, 94% seen once. The material sequenced was PBMCs. Receptor source: a man between 18 and 29 years old in good health and CMV-seropositive.

In DNA form, the CDR3 reads TGCGCCAGCAGCTTGTCGGGCAGGGACTACGAGCAGTACTTC. Amino acid sequence: CASSLSGRDYEQYF. The chain has TRBV5-1 and TRBJ2-7; maybe TRBD1 (5 bases). This CDR3 spans 14 amino acids. V lost 1 base to trimming and J lost 3 bases, with 11 bases between them. Per germline, CDR1 SGHRS and CDR2 YFSETQ.

The chain combines TRBV6-6 with TRBJ2-7, with D tentatively TRBD1 (6 bases). CDR1 MNHNY and CDR2 SVGAGI come from the germline V gene (reference sequence). Trimming removed 2 bases from V and 6 bases from J, with 11 bases in between. This CDR3 is 13 amino acids long. DNA of the CDR3: TGTGCCAGCAGTTACGGGGGCTTACTCGAGCAGTACTTC. Amino acid sequence: CASSYGGLLEQYF.

V and J are TRBV29-1 and TRBJ2-7; 9 nucleotides align to TRBD2. The CDR3 covers 13 residues. From germline, CDR1 is SQVTM and CDR2 ANQGSEA. The CDR3 here is CRGAGGGDYEQYF. Written as DNA, the CDR3 is TGCCGCGGGGCGGGAGGGGGGGATTACGAGCAGTACTTC.

The chain carries TRBV6-1 and TRBJ1-5, with D unclear. V was clipped by 6 bases and J by 1 base, with 7 bases between them. The CDR3 has 13 residues. The germline V gene has CDR1 MNHNS and CDR2 SASEGT. The CDR3 region is CASRRQSNQPQHF. The DNA of the CDR3 is TGTGCCAGCAGGAGGCAGAGCAATCAGCCCCAGCATTTT.

The chain is built from TRBV2 and TRBJ2-7; 7 bases agree with TRBD2. Unmatched junction bases numbered 16, after V lost 10 bases and J lost 7 bases. The CDR3 totals 14 residues. Germline V gene sequence: CDR1 SNHLY, CDR2 FYNNEI. CDR3 amino acids: CAISDDRRGEEQYF. The CDR3 nucleotides read TGTGCCATTTCTGATGACCGTCGGGGGGAAGAGCAGTACTTC.

The chain has TRBV28 and TRBJ1-4; no reliable D call. The length of the CDR3 is 15 residues. The ends were cut back, 4 bases at V and 1 base at J, with 10 bases in the middle. From germline, CDR1 is MDHEN and CDR2 SYDVKM. CDR3 sequence (DNA): TGTGCCAGCAGTTCTCCAGGATTAACTAATGAAAAACTGTTTTTT. This encodes CASSSPGLTNEKLFF.

CDR3 region: CASSPIWGDTEAFF. The CDR3 region has the DNA TGTGCCAGCAGCCCCATCTGGGGAGACACTGAAGCTTTCTTT. The chain employs TRBV14 and TRBJ1-1; no firm D call. This CDR3 spans 14 amino acids. Trimming pared 4 bases from V and 3 bases from J, leaving 12 bases between. Germline V gene lookup returns CDR1 SGHDN and CDR2 FVKESK.

This chain connects TRBV19 to TRBJ2-1; 8 bases are shared with TRBD1. The CDR3 has 14 residues. The germline CDR1 and CDR2 sequences are LNHDA and SQIVND (reference sequence). V trimming: 7 bases; J trimming: 4 bases; junction bases outside the gene matches: 6. The CDR3, as DNA: TGTGCCAGTAATTTTCAGGGGGCGTACAATGAGCAGTTCTTC. Its protein is CASNFQGAYNEQFF.

J is TRBJ2-3 and V is TRBV19; D may be TRBD2 (7 bases). CDR3 size: 16 residues. Germline-derived CDR1 and CDR2 are LNHDA and SQIVND (reference sequence). The V gene lost 3 bases and the J gene lost 2 bases, with 15 bases spanning the gap. The CDR3 sequence: CASSIKGGAFTDTQYF. The CDR3 nucleotides read TGTGCCAGTAGTATTAAAGGGGGGGCATTCACAGATACGCAGTATTTT.

V is TRBV5-1 and J is TRBJ2-2; 7 bases match TRBD1. The V and J ends lost 3 bases and 1 base, in that order; junction bases with no gene match: 3. CDR3 length: 15 amino acids. Germline assignment: CDR1 SGHRS and CDR2 YFSETQ. CDR3: CASSWTGGNTGELFF. CDR3 bases: TGCGCCAGCAGCTGGACAGGAGGGAACACCGGGGAGCTGTTTTTT.

The V and J genes are TRBV11-2 and TRBJ2-5; D perhaps matches TRBD1 (6 bases). V lost 2 bases to trimming and J lost 5 bases, with 12 bases between them. The CDR3 totals 14 residues. Germline-derived CDR1 and CDR2 are SGHAT and FQNNGV. This CDR3 reads CASSLFVQGETQYF. The CDR3 DNA reads as TGTGCCAGCAGCTTATTTGTCCAGGGGGAGACCCAGTACTTC. Full variable domain (remainder filled in from reference TRBV11-2 and TRBJ2-5): EAGVAQSPRYKIIEKRQSVAFWCNPISGHATLYWYQQILGQGPKLLIQFQNNGVVDDSQLPKDRFSAERLKGVDSTLKIQPAKLEDSAVYLCASSLFVQGETQYFGPGTRLLVL.

This clone was picked up a small number of times. V gene TRBV27 combines with J gene TRBJ1-2; D is undetermined. The V gene's germline CDR1 is MNHEY and CDR2 SMNVEV (reference sequence). The CDR3 length is 13 residues. Trimming pared 3 bases from V and 7 bases from J, leaving 12 bases between. The CDR3 DNA is TGTGCCAGCAGTTTCAGCGGAGGTCCTGGCTACACCTTC. Protein: CASSFSGGPGYTF.

The chain carries TRBV28 and TRBJ2-7; 7 positions agree with TRBD1. J was trimmed by 1 base and V by 6 bases; bases with no gene match: 6. This CDR3 contains 14 residues. Germline CDR1 is MDHEN and CDR2 is SYDVKM. The CDR3 DNA follows: TGTGCCAGCAGACCAGGGACAGTATCCTACGAGCAGTACTTC. Translating it yields CASRPGTVSYEQYF.

The chain is built from TRBV4-1 and TRBJ1-5; D gene ambiguous. CDR3 size: 13 residues. The V gene lost 0 bases and the J gene lost 6 bases, with 6 bases spanning the gap. The germline V gene encodes CDR1 MGHRA and CDR2 YSYEKL. CDR3 loop: CASSQERRQPQHF. Here the CDR3 DNA reads TGCGCCAGCAGCCAAGAGCGGCGTCAGCCCCAGCATTTT.